A selection of T cell receptor beta chains follows, all from one sample in a study of shared clonotypes between healthy human individuals. Libraries were prepared by immunoSEQ multiplex PCR; TCRdb keeps only in-frame clonotypes and omits some of them. The sample comprises approximately 740,000 clones, under 80% of which are singletons, and over 1.5% rests with the top ten. The specimen sequenced was memory CD4+ T cells sorted from blood. The receptors here all came from a woman in her twenties or thirties in good health. The CDR3 runs from the conserved cysteine through the conserved F or W. Each record gives: V gene, clone size, J gene, D gene, CDR3 DNA, CDR3 protein. D genes are given only for firm matches. For some rows the clone size is stated as once, few or many, or as a class when expanded; others skip it.

V gene: TRBV5-4; clone size: once; J gene: TRBJ2-7; D gene: TRBD2; CDR3 DNA: TGTGCCAGCAGCCCAGGACTAGCGAGTACCTACGAGCAGTACTTC; CDR3 protein: CASSPGLASTYEQYF
V gene: TRBV15; clone size: -; J gene: TRBJ2-2; D gene: TRBD1; CDR3 DNA: TGTGCCACCAGCAGAGGGGACAGGGACACCGGGGAGCTGTTTTTT; CDR3 protein: CATSRGDRDTGELFF
V gene: TRBV7-2; clone size: -; J gene: TRBJ2-3; D gene: -; CDR3 DNA: TGTGCCAGCAGCTTAGTGGGGACGGGTAGTGGTGGTACGCAGTATTTT; CDR3 protein: CASSLVGTGSGGTQYF
V gene: TRBV11-3; clone size: -; J gene: TRBJ2-5; D gene: -; CDR3 DNA: TGTGCCAGCAGCGCGACAAGGGGGAGACAAGAGACCCAGTACTTC; CDR3 protein: CASSATRGRQETQYF
V gene: TRBV28; clone size: -; J gene: TRBJ2-1; D gene: -; CDR3 DNA: TGTGCCAGCAGTTCAAGAAAGAGCTCCTACAATGAGCAGTTCTTC; CDR3 protein: CASSSRKSSYNEQFF
V gene: TRBV27; clone size: -; J gene: TRBJ1-2; D gene: -; CDR3 DNA: TGTGCCAGCAGTCAGGAGGCGGGCTATGGCTACACCTTC; CDR3 protein: CASSQEAGYGYTF
V gene: TRBV16; clone size: -; J gene: TRBJ1-1; D gene: -; CDR3 DNA: TGTGCCAGCAGCCAATCTTTAACGGGAGCTTTCTTT; CDR3 protein: CASSQSLTGAFF
V gene: TRBV4-1; clone size: few; J gene: TRBJ2-7; D gene: TRBD2; CDR3 DNA: TGCGCCAGCAGCCAAGTGGAAGCGGGAAAATACGAGCAGTACTTC; CDR3 protein: CASSQVEAGKYEQYF
V gene: TRBV28; clone size: -; J gene: TRBJ2-1; D gene: TRBD2; CDR3 DNA: TGTGCCAGCGGCCCGGGGACTAGCGGGAGCATGGGTGAGCAGTTCTTC; CDR3 protein: CASGPGTSGSMGEQFF
V gene: TRBV30; clone size: -; J gene: TRBJ1-4; D gene: -; CDR3 DNA: TGTGCCGGGGGGTCAGAGAATGAAAAACTGTTTTTT; CDR3 protein: CAGGSENEKLFF
V gene: TRBV7-6; clone size: -; J gene: TRBJ1-3; D gene: -; CDR3 DNA: TGTGCCAGCAGCTTGACTCCGACGGGCGTCCTAGGTGGAAACACCATATATTTT; CDR3 protein: CASSLTPTGVLGGNTIYF
V gene: TRBV7-2; clone size: -; J gene: TRBJ2-4; D gene: -; CDR3 DNA: TGTGCCAGCAGCCCGTCTCCAAACATTCAGTACTTC; CDR3 protein: CASSPSPNIQYF
V gene: TRBV6-4; clone size: -; J gene: TRBJ2-1; D gene: -; CDR3 DNA: TGTGCCAGCAGTCCGGGACGTGGCTCCTACAATGAGCAGTTCTTC; CDR3 protein: CASSPGRGSYNEQFF
V gene: TRBV5-4; clone size: -; J gene: TRBJ2-1; D gene: TRBD2; CDR3 DNA: TGTGCCAGCAGCTTCCCTAGCGGGAGGGCCTCCAATGAGCAGTTCTTC; CDR3 protein: CASSFPSGRASNEQFF
V gene: TRBV27; clone size: -; J gene: TRBJ2-3; D gene: TRBD2; CDR3 DNA: TGTGCCAGCAGTTCCCTAGCCCCGGGACTAGGAAATACGCAGTATTTT; CDR3 protein: CASSSLAPGLGNTQYF
V gene: TRBV19; clone size: -; J gene: TRBJ2-1; D gene: -; CDR3 DNA: TGTGCCAGTAGTAGGCGCGGAACGATGGGGATCGGTGAGCAGTTCTTC; CDR3 protein: CASSRRGTMGIGEQFF
V gene: TRBV7-8; clone size: -; J gene: TRBJ2-5; D gene: -; CDR3 DNA: TGTGCCAGCCGCCCCTGGGGGGGGCTACAAGAGACCCAGTACTTC; CDR3 protein: CASRPWGGLQETQYF
V gene: TRBV10-1; clone size: few; J gene: TRBJ2-1; D gene: TRBD2; CDR3 DNA: TGCGCCAGCAGTGAGCAGAACGGGACTAGCGGAAGGTACAATGAGCAGTTCTTC; CDR3 protein: CASSEQNGTSGRYNEQFF
V gene: TRBV25-1; clone size: -; J gene: TRBJ1-3; D gene: -; CDR3 DNA: TGTGCCAGCAGTGAATTGGAACGAAGGGGAACTGGAAACACCATATATTTT; CDR3 protein: CASSELERRGTGNTIYF
V gene: TRBV11-2; clone size: -; J gene: TRBJ2-2; D gene: -; CDR3 DNA: TGTGCCAGCAGCTTACGAGGCGGGCCCCCCGGGGAGCTGTTTTTT; CDR3 protein: CASSLRGGPPGELFF
V gene: TRBV5-4; clone size: -; J gene: TRBJ2-1; D gene: -; CDR3 DNA: TGTGCCAGCAGCTTGGCCGGGGCACTCTACAATGAGCAGTTCTTC; CDR3 protein: CASSLAGALYNEQFF
V gene: TRBV10-2; clone size: -; J gene: TRBJ2-7; D gene: TRBD2; CDR3 DNA: TGCGCCAGCACTACACGTAGCGGGAGCACCTACGAGCAGTACTTC; CDR3 protein: CASTTRSGSTYEQYF
V gene: TRBV11-2; clone size: once; J gene: TRBJ2-1; D gene: TRBD2; CDR3 DNA: TGTGCCAGCAGCTTAGGCGGGAGGGGTACCAATGAGCAGTTCTTC; CDR3 protein: CASSLGGRGTNEQFF
V gene: TRBV28; clone size: -; J gene: TRBJ2-3; D gene: TRBD1; CDR3 DNA: TGTGCCAGCAGTTTAATGGACAGGATCACAGATACGCAGTATTTT; CDR3 protein: CASSLMDRITDTQYF
V gene: TRBV29-1; clone size: -; J gene: TRBJ2-3; D gene: TRBD1; CDR3 DNA: TGCAGCGTTGACACCGGGACAGGGCGGGCAGATACGCAGTATTTT; CDR3 protein: CSVDTGTGRADTQYF
V gene: TRBV2; clone size: -; J gene: TRBJ2-3; D gene: -; CDR3 DNA: TGTGCCAGCACGCCAACCCGCACAGATACGCAGTATTTT; CDR3 protein: CASTPTRTDTQYF
V gene: TRBV7-9; clone size: -; J gene: TRBJ1-1; D gene: -; CDR3 DNA: TGTGCCAGCAGCTTAGAAGACACTGAAGCTTTCTTT; CDR3 protein: CASSLEDTEAFF
V gene: TRBV19; clone size: -; J gene: TRBJ1-2; D gene: -; CDR3 DNA: TGTGCCACAGAGGGGAGGGATGGCTACACCTTC; CDR3 protein: CATEGRDGYTF
V gene: TRBV7-9; clone size: few; J gene: TRBJ2-5; D gene: TRBD2; CDR3 DNA: TGTGCCAGCAGCCTACCCCAATTAGCGGGTGGTGAGACCCAGTACTTC; CDR3 protein: CASSLPQLAGGETQYF
V gene: TRBV19; clone size: -; J gene: TRBJ1-5; D gene: -; CDR3 DNA: TGTGCCAGTAGTCAGGGGCGAGGCGGTGGCAATCAGCCCCAGCATTTT; CDR3 protein: CASSQGRGGGNQPQHF
V gene: TRBV11-2; clone size: few; J gene: TRBJ2-1; D gene: -; CDR3 DNA: TGTGCCAGCAGCTCCCGAAACCACCTCTACAATGAGCAGTTCTTC; CDR3 protein: CASSSRNHLYNEQFF
V gene: TRBV6-5; clone size: -; J gene: TRBJ2-7; D gene: -; CDR3 DNA: TGTGCCAGCAGTTACGCTTTCGGGGGAGTAACCGAGCAGTACTTC; CDR3 protein: CASSYAFGGVTEQYF
V gene: TRBV27; clone size: few; J gene: TRBJ2-6; D gene: -; CDR3 DNA: TGTGCCAGCAGTTTATCGGAGGGACTCTCCTCTGGGGCCAACGTCCTGACTTTC; CDR3 protein: CASSLSEGLSSGANVLTF
V gene: TRBV28; clone size: -; J gene: TRBJ2-4; D gene: TRBD1; CDR3 DNA: TGTGCCAGCAGGGCCCGGGACAGGGTCTACCTTCAGTACTTC; CDR3 protein: CASRARDRVYLQYF
V gene: TRBV30; clone size: few; J gene: TRBJ2-5; D gene: TRBD2; CDR3 DNA: TGTGCCTGGAGTGTACCGGGGGGGGTGACCCAGTACTTC; CDR3 protein: CAWSVPGGVTQYF
V gene: TRBV19; clone size: -; J gene: TRBJ2-7; D gene: -; CDR3 DNA: TGTGCCAGTAGTACCACACAGGGCCTGGACGTCGAGCAGTACTTC; CDR3 protein: CASSTTQGLDVEQYF
V gene: TRBV25-1; clone size: -; J gene: TRBJ2-3; D gene: -; CDR3 DNA: TGTGCCAGCAGTGAGGTTCCCAGGGGCACCGCAGATACGCAGTATTTT; CDR3 protein: CASSEVPRGTADTQYF
V gene: TRBV5-1; clone size: -; J gene: TRBJ1-4; D gene: -; CDR3 DNA: TGCGCCAGCAGCCAAGAGTCTGAAAAACTGTTTTTT; CDR3 protein: CASSQESEKLFF
V gene: TRBV5-4; clone size: -; J gene: TRBJ1-5; D gene: -; CDR3 DNA: TGTGCCAGCAGCTTGGGTGGGGCTCGAAATCAGCCCCAGCATTTT; CDR3 protein: CASSLGGARNQPQHF
V gene: TRBV7-9; clone size: -; J gene: TRBJ2-3; D gene: -; CDR3 DNA: TGTGCCAGCAGCTCAACGGGAGTAGATACGCAGTATTTT; CDR3 protein: CASSSTGVDTQYF
V gene: TRBV19; clone size: -; J gene: TRBJ2-7; D gene: TRBD1; CDR3 DNA: TGTGCCATTGAGACGGACAGGGGAATAAGGGAGCAGTACTTC; CDR3 protein: CAIETDRGIREQYF
V gene: TRBV9; clone size: -; J gene: TRBJ2-1; D gene: TRBD1; CDR3 DNA: TGTGCCAGCAGCGTAGGGACAGGGTTTGTCAATGAGCAGTTCTTC; CDR3 protein: CASSVGTGFVNEQFF
V gene: TRBV5-4; clone size: -; J gene: TRBJ1-5; D gene: -; CDR3 DNA: TGTGCCAGCAGCTGGGGAATGACGGGAACTCATCAGCCCCAGCATTTT; CDR3 protein: CASSWGMTGTHQPQHF
V gene: TRBV5-4; clone size: once; J gene: TRBJ2-2; D gene: -; CDR3 DNA: TGTGCCAGCAGCGTGACCCCTGGCGGGGAGCTGTTTTTT; CDR3 protein: CASSVTPGGELFF
V gene: TRBV7-2; clone size: -; J gene: TRBJ1-2; D gene: -; CDR3 DNA: TGTGCCAGCAGCGTTGGACGGAGTCCTAACTATGGCTACACCTTC; CDR3 protein: CASSVGRSPNYGYTF
V gene: TRBV9; clone size: -; J gene: TRBJ1-3; D gene: -; CDR3 DNA: TGTGCCAGCAGCGTAGAACCGATTCGGGGAGCTGGAAACACCATATATTTT; CDR3 protein: CASSVEPIRGAGNTIYF
V gene: TRBV19; clone size: few; J gene: TRBJ2-7; D gene: TRBD1; CDR3 DNA: TGTGCCAGTAGTTCTCAGACAGGGGGCCCCGAGCAGTACTTC; CDR3 protein: CASSSQTGGPEQYF
V gene: TRBV5-1; clone size: -; J gene: TRBJ2-7; D gene: TRBD1; CDR3 DNA: TGCGCCAGCAGCAACACTCGGGACAGCCTACTTCCTACAGACGAGCAGTACTTC; CDR3 protein: CASSNTRDSLLPTDEQYF
V gene: TRBV5-1; clone size: -; J gene: TRBJ2-6; D gene: -; CDR3 DNA: TGCGCCAGCAGCCGGCTCTCTGGGGCCAACGTCCTGACTTTC; CDR3 protein: CASSRLSGANVLTF
V gene: TRBV5-1; clone size: -; J gene: TRBJ2-3; D gene: -; CDR3 DNA: TGCGCCAGCACTAATCCCGGGACACCGTCAGGTACGCAGTATTTT; CDR3 protein: CASTNPGTPSGTQYF
V gene: TRBV29-1; clone size: -; J gene: TRBJ1-1; D gene: -; CDR3 DNA: TGCAGCGTCCTTGAAGTCCCGAACACTGAAGCTTTCTTT; CDR3 protein: CSVLEVPNTEAFF
V gene: TRBV6-5; clone size: -; J gene: TRBJ2-1; D gene: TRBD1; CDR3 DNA: TGTGCCAGCAGTTGGAGGACAGGCCGGGAGCAGTTCTTC; CDR3 protein: CASSWRTGREQFF
V gene: TRBV28; clone size: -; J gene: TRBJ1-3; D gene: -; CDR3 DNA: TGTGCCAGCATATCCCTCGGGGTCGCCTCTGGAAACACCATATATTTT; CDR3 protein: CASISLGVASGNTIYF
V gene: TRBV5-1; clone size: -; J gene: TRBJ1-4; D gene: -; CDR3 DNA: TGCGCCAGCAGCTTGGACGCAGCCGTGGGTGAAAAACTGTTTTTT; CDR3 protein: CASSLDAAVGEKLFF
V gene: TRBV19; clone size: few; J gene: TRBJ2-7; D gene: TRBD1; CDR3 DNA: TGTGCCAGTAACCGGGACAGTCTATTCTACGAGCAGTACTTC; CDR3 protein: CASNRDSLFYEQYF
V gene: TRBV5-1; clone size: once; J gene: TRBJ2-2; D gene: -; CDR3 DNA: TGCGCCAGCAGCGGCCGTACCGGGACCCTCAACACCGGGGAGCTGTTTTTT; CDR3 protein: CASSGRTGTLNTGELFF
V gene: TRBV5-1; clone size: -; J gene: TRBJ2-5; D gene: -; CDR3 DNA: TGCGCCAGCAGTTTGCTGGGGGACGCAAGTCAAGAGACCCAGTACTTC; CDR3 protein: CASSLLGDASQETQYF
V gene: TRBV6-6; clone size: -; J gene: TRBJ2-4; D gene: -; CDR3 DNA: TGTGCCAGCAGTCCCTCGGGATCACTAGCCAAAAACATTCAGTACTTC; CDR3 protein: CASSPSGSLAKNIQYF
V gene: TRBV28; clone size: few; J gene: TRBJ1-1; D gene: -; CDR3 DNA: TGTGCCAGCATGTCTCCCAGGGAAGCTTTCTTT; CDR3 protein: CASMSPREAFF